The sequence of this T cell receptor (beta chain) was determined in a study of blood T cell repertoires in COVID-19. This table comes from immunoSEQ multiplex PCR, and its TCRdb copy is limited to in-frame clones, with some not included. This table has about 74,000 clones, 88% appearing once. The CDR3 extends over 18 amino acids. V was clipped by 4 bases and J by 5 bases; unmatched bases: 17. Germline CDR1 and CDR2: MNHEY and SVGEGT. Sequenced input: peripheral blood. This chain connects TRBV6-2 or TRBV6-3 to TRBJ2-1, with 7 bases that match TRBD2. The source of this sequence is a woman older than 75 with active or convalescent COVID-19. CDR3 protein: CASSLVRPGDYHNNEQFF. CDR3 bases: TGTGCCAGCAGTTTAGTGCGCCCGGGGGACTACCATAACAATGAGCAGTTCTTC.